A selection of T cell receptor beta chains follows, all from one sample in a study of OX40 agonist ivuxolimab in advanced cancers. Only in-frame clones appear in the TCRdb table, and some are missing; sequencing was by immunoSEQ multiplex PCR. This table holds tens of thousands of clones, about four fifths found once. The sample was CD4+ or CD8+ T cells sorted from blood, taken in a trial of the OX40 agonist ivuxolimab. Source of these receptors: an adult with an advanced solid tumor such as melanoma, head and neck, liver or kidney cancer. CDR3s include the opening cysteine and the closing phenylalanine or tryptophan. The D gene is left open where the match is weak. A clone size is listed for some rows: how often the clone was seen (once, few, many), or a class if it is expanded.

J | size | V | D | CDR3 | DNA
TRBJ2-5 | NA | TRBV5-1 | TRBD2 | CASSLISGEIQETQYF | TGCGCCAGCAGCTTGATTAGCGGGGAGATACAAGAGACCCAGTACTTC
TRBJ1-3 | NA | TRBV27 | NA | CASSLSGGMREPSGNTIYF | TGTGCCAGCAGTTTAAGTGGGGGAATGAGAGAACCATCTGGAAACACCATATATTTT
TRBJ2-1 | NA | TRBV9 | TRBD2 | CASSVRAGSQLAANYNEQFF | TGTGCCAGCAGCGTAAGAGCGGGGAGTCAACTAGCGGCAAACTACAATGAGCAGTTCTTC
TRBJ1-5 | NA | TRBV19 | TRBD1 | CASRPDRDLGSNQPQHF | TGTGCCAGTAGACCCGACAGGGACTTAGGTAGCAATCAGCCCCAGCATTTT
TRBJ2-3 | NA | TRBV13 | NA | CASSTGTDTDTQYF | TGTGCCAGCAGCACCGGGACGGACACAGATACGCAGTATTTT
TRBJ2-5 | NA | TRBV30 | NA | CAWTPGGGRPYPQETQYF | TGTGCCTGGACCCCGGGTGGGGGCCGCCCCTATCCTCAAGAGACCCAGTACTTC
TRBJ2-3 | NA | TRBV4-2 | NA | CASSQAYTQYF | TGTGCCAGCAGCCAAGCGTATACGCAGTATTTT
TRBJ2-7 | NA | TRBV28 | NA | CASSPEAGRHEQYF | TGTGCCAGCAGTCCAGAGGCAGGTAGACACGAGCAGTACTTC
TRBJ2-5 | NA | TRBV15 | TRBD2 | CATRTGGPETQYF | TGTGCCACCCGAACGGGAGGGCCGGAGACCCAGTACTTC
TRBJ2-3 | once | TRBV2 | NA | CASTETHNRDTQYF | TGTGCCAGCACCGAGACGCACAACCGCGATACGCAGTATTTT
TRBJ2-7 | NA | TRBV6-5 | NA | CASSYYGGLGEQYF | TGTGCCAGCAGTTACTATGGGGGGCTGGGCGAGCAGTACTTC
TRBJ2-5 | NA | TRBV5-1 | TRBD1 | CASSLGTGGESQYF | TGCGCCAGCAGCTTGGGAACAGGGGGCGAGTCCCAGTACTTC
TRBJ2-1 | NA | TRBV9 | NA | CASSVAGRHWDEQFF | TGTGCCAGCAGCGTAGCGGGCAGGCATTGGGATGAGCAGTTCTTC
TRBJ2-5 | NA | TRBV30 | NA | CAWTGGETQYF | TGTGCCTGGACAGGGGGGGAGACCCAGTACTTC
TRBJ1-1 | few | TRBV6-1 | NA | CASSEATLGDTEAFF | TGTGCCAGCAGTGAAGCGACATTGGGGGACACTGAAGCTTTCTTT
TRBJ2-5 | NA | TRBV7-9 | NA | CASSLNRPPETQYF | TGTGCCAGCAGCTTAAACAGGCCCCCAGAGACCCAGTACTTC
TRBJ1-2 | NA | TRBV5-4 | TRBD1 | CASSLEDRVNYGYTF | TGTGCCAGCAGCTTGGAAGACAGGGTTAACTATGGCTACACCTTC
TRBJ2-6 | NA | TRBV4-1 | TRBD1 | CASSHKTGEANVLTF | TGCGCCAGCAGTCACAAGACAGGGGAAGCCAACGTCCTGACTTTC
TRBJ2-7 | medium-sized | TRBV15 | NA | CATSRKRALRPYEQYF | TGTGCCACCAGCAGAAAGAGGGCATTACGTCCGTACGAGCAGTACTTC
TRBJ1-5 | NA | TRBV28 | TRBD1 | CASSFRTGGNQPQHF | TGTGCCAGCAGTTTCCGGACAGGAGGGAATCAGCCCCAGCATTTT
TRBJ2-1 | many | TRBV7-9 | NA | CASSLPVSEQFF | TGTGCCAGCAGCTTACCGGTTTCTGAGCAGTTCTTC
TRBJ2-7 | NA | TRBV5-1 | NA | CASSWGTSYEQYF | TGCGCCAGCAGCTGGGGGACTTCTTACGAGCAGTACTTC
TRBJ2-7 | NA | TRBV15 | NA | CATSPTPTDYEQYF | TGTGCCACCAGCCCGACCCCCACCGACTACGAGCAGTACTTC
TRBJ2-7 | once | TRBV25-1 | TRBD1 | CASSDRAAYEQYF | TGTGCCAGCAGCGACAGGGCCGCCTACGAGCAGTACTTC
TRBJ2-7 | NA | TRBV5-3 | TRBD2 | CARSLLSAGVAYEQYF | TGTGCCAGAAGCCTTCTATCAGCGGGAGTAGCCTACGAGCAGTACTTC
TRBJ2-7 | NA | TRBV2 | TRBD2 | CASGGTSTEQYF | TGTGCCAGCGGGGGGACTAGCACCGAGCAGTACTTC
TRBJ2-1 | once | TRBV9 | NA | CASSPSRTHGQFF | TGTGCCAGCAGCCCCTCCCGGACACACGGCCAGTTCTTC
TRBJ2-7 | NA | TRBV7-8 | TRBD1 | CASSLRRDRVDEQYF | TGTGCCAGCAGCTTAAGGCGGGACAGGGTGGACGAGCAGTACTTC
TRBJ2-7 | NA | TRBV6-6 | TRBD2 | CASSPGVAGSYEQYF | TGTGCCAGCAGTCCCGGGGTAGCGGGTTCCTACGAGCAGTACTTC
TRBJ1-1 | NA | TRBV27 | NA | CASSLGHNTEAFF | TGTGCCAGCAGTTTAGGTCATAACACTGAAGCTTTCTTT
TRBJ2-7 | NA | TRBV5-6 | NA | CASSLGTHEQYF | TGTGCCAGCAGCTTGGGAACCCACGAGCAGTACTTC
TRBJ2-6 | NA | TRBV7-7 | TRBD1 | CASSAIDRGTGANVLTF | TGTGCTAGCAGCGCTATCGACAGGGGGACTGGGGCCAACGTCCTGACTTTC
TRBJ2-7 | NA | TRBV4-1 | NA | CASSPGPDKYEQYF | TGCGCCAGCAGCCCGGGACCCGACAAATACGAGCAGTACTTC
TRBJ2-7 | NA | TRBV6-5 | NA | CASSYGSGGFTYGQYF | TGTGCCAGCAGTTACGGATCCGGGGGTTTTACCTACGGGCAGTACTTC
TRBJ2-2 | NA | TRBV7-9 | NA | CASSSNTGELFF | TGTGCCAGCAGCTCCAACACCGGGGAGCTGTTTTTT
TRBJ2-7 | NA | TRBV5-6 | NA | CASSLAYEQYF | TGTGCCAGCAGCTTGGCCTACGAGCAGTACTTC
TRBJ2-7 | NA | TRBV11-2 | TRBD1 | CASSLGQTYEQYF | TGTGCCAGCAGCTTGGGACAGACCTACGAGCAGTACTTC
TRBJ1-2 | NA | TRBV6-5 | TRBD1 | CASSYSPGQGNYGYTF | TGTGCCAGCAGTTACTCTCCGGGACAGGGGAACTATGGCTACACCTTC
TRBJ1-5 | NA | TRBV27 | NA | CASSLSRGDQPQHF | TGTGCCAGCAGTTTATCTCGGGGAGATCAGCCCCAGCATTTT
TRBJ2-2 | NA | TRBV7-9 | NA | CASRTLTGELFF | TGTGCCAGCAGAACACTCACCGGGGAGCTGTTTTTT
TRBJ1-1 | NA | TRBV6-6 | NA | CASRADEAFF | TGTGCCAGCAGGGCAGATGAAGCTTTCTTT
TRBJ1-5 | few | TRBV9 | NA | CASSGGTVDQPQHF | TGTGCCAGCAGCGGTGGGACGGTGGATCAGCCCCAGCATTTT
TRBJ2-7 | few | TRBV4-1 | NA | CASSQSYVWYEQYF | TGCGCCAGCAGCCAATCATACGTCTGGTACGAGCAGTACTTC
TRBJ2-5 | NA | TRBV11-2 | TRBD2 | CASSLVAGVETQYF | TGTGCCAGCAGCTTAGTCGCGGGGGTTGAGACCCAGTACTTC
TRBJ1-2 | NA | TRBV25-1 | NA | CASRPASNYGYTF | TGTGCCAGCAGACCAGCCTCTAACTATGGCTACACCTTC
TRBJ1-5 | NA | TRBV13 | NA | CASSLGTASNQPQHF | TGTGCCAGCAGCTTAGGGACAGCTAGCAATCAGCCCCAGCATTTT
TRBJ1-4 | NA | TRBV7-9 | NA | CASSLQSTNEKLFF | TGTGCCAGCAGCTTACAGTCAACTAATGAAAAACTGTTTTTT
TRBJ2-2 | NA | TRBV28 | TRBD1 | CASSLITGAAGELFF | TGTGCCAGCAGTTTAATCACAGGGGCAGCCGGGGAGCTGTTTTTT
TRBJ2-7 | once | TRBV9 | NA | CASSPSSAQYYEQYF | TGTGCCAGCAGCCCCTCTTCGGCGCAGTATTACGAGCAGTACTTC
TRBJ2-1 | NA | TRBV19 | TRBD1 | CASSLGQGNYNEQFF | TGTGCCAGTAGTCTGGGACAGGGAAACTACAATGAGCAGTTCTTC
TRBJ2-7 | once | TRBV7-9 | TRBD1 | CASSPPGTAYEQYF | TGTGCCAGCAGCCCCCCCGGGACAGCCTACGAGCAGTACTTC
TRBJ2-7 | NA | TRBV27 | TRBD2 | CASSFQGLAGRYEQYF | TGTGCCAGCAGTTTTCAGGGACTAGCGGGAAGATACGAGCAGTACTTC
TRBJ2-2 | NA | TRBV15 | NA | CATSVRGAGELFF | TGTGCCACCAGCGTCAGGGGGGCCGGGGAGCTGTTTTTT
TRBJ2-1 | NA | TRBV6-5 | NA | CASSYSLGDIEQFF | TGTGCCAGCAGTTACTCGTTGGGGGATATTGAGCAGTTCTTC
TRBJ2-7 | NA | TRBV5-4 | NA | CASSVPGPGGYEQYF | TGTGCCAGCAGCGTCCCGGGTCCTGGGGGCTACGAGCAGTACTTC